The entry below describes one T cell receptor beta chain. Per the original methods: The assay estimated nucleated cells by amplifying reference gene primers. Libraries were prepared by immunoSEQ multiplex PCR; TCRdb keeps only in-frame clonotypes and omits some of them. Clone size and the V and J calls come from that table; the DNA yielded D and trimming. The table records fewer than 150,000 clones, about 72% of them present only once. The data are from a study of blood T cell repertoires in COVID-19. Looking at the study overall: The United States, Italy and Spain provided the acute and convalescent COVID-19 samples.

Germline V gene lookup returns CDR1 MNHEY and CDR2 SVGAGI. This CDR3 is built from 14 residues. With V trimmed by 8 bases and J by 8 bases, 6 bases remained unmatched. The sequenced sample was peripheral blood. The TCR originated in a man between 60 and 70 years old who had recovered from COVID-19. The chain has TRBV6-5 and TRBJ2-1; TRBD2 matches at 13 bases. The CDR3 reads CASLGLAGHDEQFF. Written as DNA, the CDR3 is TGTGCCAGCCTGGGACTAGCGGGGCACGATGAGCAGTTCTTC.